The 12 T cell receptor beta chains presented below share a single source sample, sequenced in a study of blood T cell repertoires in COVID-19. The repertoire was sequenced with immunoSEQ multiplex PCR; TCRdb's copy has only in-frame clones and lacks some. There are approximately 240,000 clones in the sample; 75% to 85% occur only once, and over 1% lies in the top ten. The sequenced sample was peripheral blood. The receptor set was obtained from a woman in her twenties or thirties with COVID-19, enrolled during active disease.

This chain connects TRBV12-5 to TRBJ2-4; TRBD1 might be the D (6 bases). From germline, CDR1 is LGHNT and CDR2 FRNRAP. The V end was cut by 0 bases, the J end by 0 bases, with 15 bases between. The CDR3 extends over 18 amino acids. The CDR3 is CASGLVLQTGLAKNIQYF. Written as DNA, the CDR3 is TGTGCTAGTGGTTTGGTACTTCAAACAGGGCTAGCCAAAAACATTCAGTACTTC.

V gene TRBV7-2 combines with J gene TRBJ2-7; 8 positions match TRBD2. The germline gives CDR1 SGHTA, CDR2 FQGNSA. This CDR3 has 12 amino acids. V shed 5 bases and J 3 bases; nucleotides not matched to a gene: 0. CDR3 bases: TGTGCCAGCAGCGGGACTAGCTACGAGCAGTACTTC. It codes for CASSGTSYEQYF.

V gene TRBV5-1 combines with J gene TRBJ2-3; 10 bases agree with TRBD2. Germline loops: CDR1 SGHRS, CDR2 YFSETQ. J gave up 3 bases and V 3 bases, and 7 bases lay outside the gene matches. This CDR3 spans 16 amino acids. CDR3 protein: CASSSLLAGSTDTQYF. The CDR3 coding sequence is TGCGCCAGCAGCTCTCTACTAGCGGGATCAACAGATACGCAGTATTTT.

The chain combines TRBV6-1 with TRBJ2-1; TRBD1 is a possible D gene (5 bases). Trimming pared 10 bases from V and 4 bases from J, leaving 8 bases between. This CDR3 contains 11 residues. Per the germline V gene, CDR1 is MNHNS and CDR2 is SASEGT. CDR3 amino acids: CATQGYNEQFF. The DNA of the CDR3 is TGTGCCACCCAGGGTTACAATGAGCAGTTCTTC.

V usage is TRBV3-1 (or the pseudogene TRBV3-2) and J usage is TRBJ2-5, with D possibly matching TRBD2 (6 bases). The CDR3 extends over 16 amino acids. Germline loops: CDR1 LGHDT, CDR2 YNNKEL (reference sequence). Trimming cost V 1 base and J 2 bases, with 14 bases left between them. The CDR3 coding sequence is TGTGCCAGCAGCCAAGTAGGAGGGTACGATCAAGAGACCCAGTACTTC. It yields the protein CASSQVGGYDQETQYF.

The CDR3 DNA is TGTGCCAGCAGCCAATCCCGGAACACCGGGGAGCTGTTTTTT. Amino acids: CASSQSRNTGELFF. The rearrangement uses TRBV14 and TRBJ2-2; no clear D. Germline assignment: CDR1 SGHDN and CDR2 FVKESK. The CDR3 spans 14 residues. The V end was cut by 2 bases, the J end by 1 base, with 5 bases between.

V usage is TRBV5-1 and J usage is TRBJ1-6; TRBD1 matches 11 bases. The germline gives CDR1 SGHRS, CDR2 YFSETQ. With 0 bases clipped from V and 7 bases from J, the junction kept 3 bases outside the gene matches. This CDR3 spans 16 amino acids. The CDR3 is CASSLEGTGGNSPLHF. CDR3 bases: TGCGCCAGCAGCTTGGAGGGGACAGGGGGAAATTCACCCCTCCACTTT.

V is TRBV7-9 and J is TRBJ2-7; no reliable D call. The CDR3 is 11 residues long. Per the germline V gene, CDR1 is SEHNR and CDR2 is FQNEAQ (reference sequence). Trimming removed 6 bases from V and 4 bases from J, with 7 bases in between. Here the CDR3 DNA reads TGTGCCAGCAGTTTACGGTACGAGCAGTACTTC. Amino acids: CASSLRYEQYF.

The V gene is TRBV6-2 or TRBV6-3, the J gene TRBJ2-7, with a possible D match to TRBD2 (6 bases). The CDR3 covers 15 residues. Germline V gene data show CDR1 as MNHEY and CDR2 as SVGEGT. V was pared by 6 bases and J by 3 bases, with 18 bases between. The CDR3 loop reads CASSDRGLKNYEQYF. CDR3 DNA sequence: TGTGCCAGCAGCGACCGGGGACTGAAGAACTACGAGCAGTACTTC.

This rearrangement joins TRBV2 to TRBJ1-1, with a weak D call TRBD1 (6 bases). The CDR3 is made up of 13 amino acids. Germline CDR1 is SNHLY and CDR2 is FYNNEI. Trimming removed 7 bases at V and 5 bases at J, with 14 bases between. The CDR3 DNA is TGTGCCAGCACAACAGGGCCGGTAACTGAAGCTTTCTTT. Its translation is CASTTGPVTEAFF.

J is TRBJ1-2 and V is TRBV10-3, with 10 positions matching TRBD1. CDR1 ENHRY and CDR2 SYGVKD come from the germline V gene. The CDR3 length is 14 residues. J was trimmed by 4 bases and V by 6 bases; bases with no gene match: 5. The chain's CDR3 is CAIRPGQGPYGYTF. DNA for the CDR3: TGTGCCATCAGACCGGGACAGGGGCCCTATGGCTACACCTTC.

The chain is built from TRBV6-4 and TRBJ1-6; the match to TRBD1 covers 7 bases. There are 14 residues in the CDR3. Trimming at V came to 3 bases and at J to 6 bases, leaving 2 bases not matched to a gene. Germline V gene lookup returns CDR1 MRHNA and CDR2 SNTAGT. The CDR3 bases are TGTGCCAGCAGTGAGTACAGGGGTAATTCACCCCTCCACTTT. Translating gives CASSEYRGNSPLHF.